The 18 T cell receptor beta chains below were found in one sample sequenced in a study of regulatory T cells in long-lasting Graves disease. Arm-PCR of CDR3 regions and iRepertoire HTBI primers were the basis on which TCR beta libraries were built. TCRdb processed the multiplex PCR reads anew with MiXCR; each CDR3 protein has one entry. The sample holds about 450,000 distinct CDR3 sequences, around 15% seen once. Sample time point: newly diagnosed GD, antithyroid drugs for less than 3 months. Preparation of the TCR library used RNA extracted from PBMCs. The same data also contributed to another study, on T cells in Graves' hyperthyroidism and ophthalmopathy.

This material consisted of peripheral blood mononuclear cells (PBMCs), taken at new diagnosis, from a patient treated with antithyroid drugs. The receptors here all came from a woman aged 25-40 years with Graves disease.

This clonotype was detected many times. This chain uses TRBV6-1 with TRBJ2-4; no definite D call. This CDR3 contains 15 residues. CDR1 is MNHNS and CDR2 is SASEGT in the germline V gene. V dropped 7 bases and J dropped 0 bases, with 13 bases sitting between them. CDR3 nucleotide sequence: TGTGCCAGCACCCCTGGTCAGCTAGCCAAAAACATTCAGTACTTC. Its protein product is CASTPGQLAKNIQYF.

The rearrangement joins TRBV27 to TRBJ2-1, with 12 bases that match TRBD2. In germline, CDR1 is MNHEY, CDR2 SMNVEV (reference sequence). V trimming: 7 bases; J trimming: 6 bases; junction bases outside the gene matches: 4. The CDR3 has 14 amino acids. In DNA form, the CDR3 reads TGTGCCAGCACAACTAGCGGGAGGATCAATGAGCAGTTCTTC. It yields the protein CASTTSGRINEQFF.

Worth noting for this clonotype: With a much larger clone just one base away, this may be a read error. The CDR3 sequence: CASGIDVYNDQFF. The CDR3 DNA is TGCGCCAGCGGAATTGACGTGTACAATGATCAGTTCTTC. V is TRBV5-1 and J is TRBJ2-1; D not resolved. The CDR3 extends over 13 amino acids. The germline V gene encodes CDR1 SGHRS and CDR2 YFSETQ.

The chain employs TRBV5-1 and TRBJ2-2, with a tentative D call TRBD2 (6 bases). V gave up 1 base and J gave up 2 bases, with 12 bases separating them. Per germline, CDR1 SGHRS and CDR2 YFSETQ. CDR3 size: 16 residues. The CDR3 reads CASSLLASVNTGELFF. CDR3 nucleotides: TGCGCCAGCAGCTTGTTGGCTAGCGTAAACACCGGGGAGCTGTTTTTT.

In its sample, this clonotype was seen many times. J is TRBJ2-7 and V is TRBV11-2; D call uncertain. In germline, CDR1 is SGHAT, CDR2 FQNNGV. V was trimmed by 1 base and J by 2 bases, leaving 12 bases between them. This CDR3 region has 15 residues. In DNA, the CDR3 is TGTGCCAGCAGCTTAGTGGGAAGCCAACCCTACGAGCAGTACTTC. Translated: CASSLVGSQPYEQYF. The complete variable domain, with remaining parts taken from reference TRBV11-2 and TRBJ2-7, reads EAGVAQSPRYKIIEKRQSVAFWCNPISGHATLYWYQQILGQGPKLLIQFQNNGVVDDSQLPKDRFSAERLKGVDSTLKIQPAKLEDSAVYLCASSLVGSQPYEQYFGPGTRLTVT.

This clonotype was detected many times. The chain uses TRBV14 and TRBJ1-2, with 7 bases that match TRBD1. The trim removed 6 bases at V and 2 bases at J, leaving 12 bases unmatched. The CDR3 spans 16 residues. Germline assignment: CDR1 SGHDN and CDR2 FVKESK. CDR3 DNA: TGTGCCAGCAGTTATCAGGGGGGGGTTCGGAACTATGGCTACACCTTC. Amino acids: CASSYQGGVRNYGYTF.

Ten or more counts support this clonotype. This chain uses TRBV5-1 with TRBJ1-5, with a weak D call TRBD1 (5 bases). Trimming took 4 bases from V and 7 from J, leaving 12 bases between them. The germline CDR1 and CDR2 sequences are SGHRS and YFSETQ. The CDR3 contains 13 residues. The DNA of the CDR3 is TGCGCCAGCAGCGGGACGGGGGGGCAGCCCCAGCATTTT. Translating it yields CASSGTGGQPQHF.

Ten or more counts support this clonotype. The chain has TRBV2 and TRBJ2-1; D is unclear. Deletions cut 1 base from V and 8 bases from J, with 9 bases between. Germline CDR1 is SNHLY and CDR2 is FYNNEI. The CDR3 is made up of 13 amino acids. The CDR3 DNA reads TGTGCCAGCAGTGAAGGGTCTCTCGATGAGCAGTTCTTC. Translated: CASSEGSLDEQFF.

The chain uses TRBV4-1 and TRBJ1-1; possibly TRBD1 for D (5 bases). This CDR3 contains 14 residues. The V end lost 1 base, the J end lost 5 bases, and 11 bases lay between the germline ends. Germline V CDR1 and CDR2: MGHRA, YSYEKL. In DNA form, the CDR3 reads TGCGCCAGCAGCCAAGCGGGGGTAGAGACTGAAGCTTTCTTT. Its protein product is CASSQAGVETEAFF.

Many counts were recorded for this clonotype. The rearrangement uses TRBV2 and TRBJ1-5; D not resolved. The germline V gene encodes CDR1 SNHLY and CDR2 FYNNEI. CDR3 size: 16 residues. V dropped 1 base and J dropped 3 bases, with 13 bases sitting between them. The CDR3 is CASSEVAVDFNQPQHF. The CDR3 DNA sequence: TGTGCCAGCAGTGAAGTCGCAGTAGACTTCAATCAGCCCCAGCATTTT.

V gene TRBV20-1 combines with J gene TRBJ1-1; 7 bases line up with TRBD1. The CDR3 contains 12 residues. After removal of 6 bases from V and 5 bases from J, the junction contained 6 bases not matched to a gene. In germline, CDR1 is DFQATT, CDR2 SNEGSKA (reference sequence). CDR3 protein: CSAPGQRTEAFF. DNA for the CDR3: TGCAGTGCACCGGGACAGAGAACTGAAGCTTTCTTT.

As to this clonotype: This may come from a read error, since a much larger clone is one base off. The V and J genes are TRBV18 and TRBJ2-1; D may be TRBD2 (7 bases). CDR1 and CDR2 (germline): KGHSH, LQKENI. The CDR3 extends over 15 amino acids. Deletions cut 0 bases from V and 10 bases from J, with 16 bases between. CDR3 amino acids: CASSPPAGAAYEQFF. The CDR3 DNA reads TGTGCCAGCTCACCACCCGCGGGGGCCGCCTACGAGCAGTTCTTC.

This clonotype has a count of ten or more. V and J are TRBV11-1 and TRBJ2-7, with TRBD2 identical over 8 bases. The V gene's germline CDR1 is SGHAT and CDR2 FQDESV (reference sequence). There are 15 residues in the CDR3. The V segment lost 1 base and the J segment 2 bases; nucleotides outside the gene matches: 4. CDR3 sequence: CASSLGGRTAYEQYF. The DNA of the CDR3 is TGTGCCAGCAGCTTAGGCGGGAGGACCGCCTACGAGCAGTACTTC.

V gene TRBV19 combines with J gene TRBJ1-5, with D unclear. The germline V gene has CDR1 LNHDA and CDR2 SQIVND (reference sequence). The germline V and J ends were trimmed by 6 bases and 4 bases, with 10 bases remaining between them. This CDR3 spans 13 amino acids. The CDR3: CASRDTLNQPQHF. CDR3 nucleotides: TGTGCCAGTAGAGACACCCTAAATCAGCCCCAGCATTTT. Full variable domain (outside the CDR3, taken from reference TRBV19 and TRBJ1-5): DGGITQSPKYLFRKEGQNVTLSCEQNLNHDAMYWYRQDPGQGLRLIYYSQIVNDFQKGDIAEGYSVSREKKESFPLTVTSAQKNPTAFYLCASRDTLNQPQHFGDGTRLSIL.

The V gene is TRBV6-1, the J gene TRBJ1-3, with D possibly being TRBD1 (5 bases). This CDR3 spans 14 amino acids. Trimming shortened V by 7 bases and J by 1 base, and 11 bases separated the two germline ends. CDR1 and CDR2 (germline): MNHNS, SASEGT. This CDR3 reads CASTRGVSGNTIYF. CDR3 DNA: TGTGCCAGCACCCGGGGGGTTTCTGGAAACACCATATATTTT.

This clonotype came up many times. The chain carries TRBV7-2 and TRBJ2-2, with TRBD2 matching over 10 bases. With V trimmed by 6 bases and J by 4 bases, 14 bases remained unmatched. Germline assignment: CDR1 SGHTA and CDR2 FQGNSA. The length of the CDR3 is 18 residues. This CDR3 is CASRPALSGRARTGELFF. CDR3 bases: TGTGCCAGCAGACCCGCTCTCAGCGGGAGGGCCCGCACCGGGGAGCTGTTTTTT.

The rearrangement links TRBV18 to TRBJ2-5; D might be TRBD1 or TRBD2, each matching 6 bases. The CDR3 length is 15 residues. Per germline, CDR1 KGHSH and CDR2 LQKENI. Trimming left V 3 bases short and J 5 bases short, with 16 bases between. The CDR3: CASSPPGAARETQYF. The CDR3 nucleotides are TGTGCCAGCTCACCTCCGGGGGCAGCCCGGGAGACCCAGTACTTC.

This clonotype appeared many times. V gene TRBV5-4 combines with J gene TRBJ2-7; D remains ambiguous. In germline, CDR1 is SGHNT, CDR2 YYREEE (reference sequence). V lost 2 bases and J lost 6, with 9 bases in between. CDR3 length equals 12 residues. CDR3 loop: CASSFPPGEQYF. The CDR3 DNA follows: TGTGCCAGCAGCTTTCCCCCGGGCGAGCAGTACTTC.